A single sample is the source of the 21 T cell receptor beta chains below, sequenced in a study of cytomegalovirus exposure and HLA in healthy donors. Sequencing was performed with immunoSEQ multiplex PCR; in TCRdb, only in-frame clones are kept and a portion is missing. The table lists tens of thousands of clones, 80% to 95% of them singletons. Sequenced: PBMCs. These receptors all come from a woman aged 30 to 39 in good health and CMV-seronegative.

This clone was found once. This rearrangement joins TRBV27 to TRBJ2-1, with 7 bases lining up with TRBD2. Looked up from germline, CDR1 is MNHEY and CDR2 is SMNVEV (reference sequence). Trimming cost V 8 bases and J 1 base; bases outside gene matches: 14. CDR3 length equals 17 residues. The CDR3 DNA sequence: TGTGCCAGCTCCTTGAGGCGGGAGAGTGGGTCCTACAATGAGCAGTTCTTC. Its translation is CASSLRRESGSYNEQFF.

The CDR3 is CASIWTSGYNEQFF. CDR3 bases: TGTGCCAGCATTTGGACTAGCGGGTACAATGAGCAGTTCTTC. The chain employs TRBV2 and TRBJ2-1; TRBD2 aligns across 11 bases. In germline, CDR1 is SNHLY, CDR2 FYNNEI. This CDR3 comprises 14 residues. After removal of 7 bases from V and 4 bases from J, the junction contained 3 bases not matched to a gene.

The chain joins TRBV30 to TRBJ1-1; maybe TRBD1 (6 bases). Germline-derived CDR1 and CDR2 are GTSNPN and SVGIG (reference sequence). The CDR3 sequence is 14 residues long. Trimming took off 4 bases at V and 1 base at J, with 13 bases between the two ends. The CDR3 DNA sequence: TGTGCCTGGAACCTCGGACAGCAGAACACTGAAGCTTTCTTT. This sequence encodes CAWNLGQQNTEAFF.

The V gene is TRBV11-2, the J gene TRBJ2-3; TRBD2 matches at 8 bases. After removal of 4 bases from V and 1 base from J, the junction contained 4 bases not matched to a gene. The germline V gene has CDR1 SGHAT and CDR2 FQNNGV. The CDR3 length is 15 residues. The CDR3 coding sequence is TGTGCCAGCAGCTCCACAGCGGGGGGCACAGATACGCAGTATTTT. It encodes CASSSTAGGTDTQYF.

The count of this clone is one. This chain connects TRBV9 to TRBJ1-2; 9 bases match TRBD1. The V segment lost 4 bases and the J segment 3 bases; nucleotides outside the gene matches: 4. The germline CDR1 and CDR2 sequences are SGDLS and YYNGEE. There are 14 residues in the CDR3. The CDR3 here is CASSSTGGYYGYTF. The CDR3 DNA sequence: TGTGCCAGCAGCTCCACAGGGGGCTACTATGGCTACACCTTC.

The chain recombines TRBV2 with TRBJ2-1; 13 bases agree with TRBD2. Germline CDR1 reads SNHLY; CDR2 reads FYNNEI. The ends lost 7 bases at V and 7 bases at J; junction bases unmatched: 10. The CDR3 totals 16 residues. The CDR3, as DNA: TGTGCCAGCAACCGCCCGACTAGCGGGAGGAGTAATGAGCAGTTCTTC. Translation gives CASNRPTSGRSNEQFF.

The CDR3 sequence: CASSLGVGGRDHEQYF. The CDR3 coding sequence is TGTGCCAGCAGCTTGGGCGTTGGGGGCAGGGACCACGAGCAGTACTTC. The chain has TRBV5-5 and TRBJ2-7; TRBD1 might be the D (6 bases). This CDR3 is 16 amino acids long. The V end was cut by 0 bases, the J end by 5 bases, with 18 bases between. CDR1 and CDR2 (germline): SGHKS, YYEKEE (reference sequence). Together with reference TRBV5-5 and TRBJ2-7, the CDR3 gives the full variable domain: DAGVTQSPTHLIKTRGQQVTLRCSPISGHKSVSWYQQVLGQGPQFIFQYYEKEERGRGNFPDRFSARQFPNYSSELNVNALLLGDSALYLCASSLGVGGRDHEQYFGPGTRLTVT.

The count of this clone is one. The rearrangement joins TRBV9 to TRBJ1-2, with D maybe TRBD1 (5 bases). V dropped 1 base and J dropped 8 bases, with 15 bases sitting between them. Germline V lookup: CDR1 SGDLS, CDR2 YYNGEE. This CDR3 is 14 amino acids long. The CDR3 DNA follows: TGTGCCAGCAGCGTATCTGGGCAGGGTAAGGGCTACACCTTC. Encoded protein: CASSVSGQGKGYTF.

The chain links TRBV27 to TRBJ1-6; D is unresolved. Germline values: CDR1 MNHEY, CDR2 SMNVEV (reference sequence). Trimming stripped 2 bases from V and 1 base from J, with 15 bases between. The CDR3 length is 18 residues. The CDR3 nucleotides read TGTGCCAGCAGTTTAATATCCGGCAGGTTGTCCTATAATTCACCCCTCCACTTT. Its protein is CASSLISGRLSYNSPLHF.

CDR3 amino acids: CASSYSGHPQETQYF. CDR3 in DNA: TGTGCCAGCAGTTACTCGGGACATCCCCAAGAGACCCAGTACTTC. V gene TRBV6-5 combines with J gene TRBJ2-5; tentative D call: TRBD1 (6 bases). Per the germline V gene, CDR1 is MNHEY and CDR2 is SVGAGI. V lost 0 bases to trimming and J lost 1 base, with 9 bases between them. The CDR3 has 15 amino acids.

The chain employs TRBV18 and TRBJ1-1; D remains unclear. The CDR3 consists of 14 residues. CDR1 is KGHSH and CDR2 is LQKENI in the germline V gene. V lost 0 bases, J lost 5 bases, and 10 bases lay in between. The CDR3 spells CASSPPRPGTEAFF. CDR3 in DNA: TGTGCCAGCTCACCACCAAGGCCCGGGACTGAAGCTTTCTTT.

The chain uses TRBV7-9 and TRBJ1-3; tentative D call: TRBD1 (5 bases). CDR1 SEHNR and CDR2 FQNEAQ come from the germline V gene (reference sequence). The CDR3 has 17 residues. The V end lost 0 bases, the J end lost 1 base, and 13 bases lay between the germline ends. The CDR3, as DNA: TGTGCCAGCAGCTTAGCGGCAGGGAAGGGTTCTGGAAACACCATATATTTT. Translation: CASSLAAGKGSGNTIYF.

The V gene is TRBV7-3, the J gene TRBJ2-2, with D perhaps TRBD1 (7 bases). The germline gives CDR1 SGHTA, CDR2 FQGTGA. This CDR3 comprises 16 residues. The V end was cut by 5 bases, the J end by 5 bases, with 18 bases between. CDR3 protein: CASSRFTGAGTGELFF. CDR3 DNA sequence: TGTGCCAGCAGCCGATTTACAGGGGCGGGGACCGGGGAGCTGTTTTTT.

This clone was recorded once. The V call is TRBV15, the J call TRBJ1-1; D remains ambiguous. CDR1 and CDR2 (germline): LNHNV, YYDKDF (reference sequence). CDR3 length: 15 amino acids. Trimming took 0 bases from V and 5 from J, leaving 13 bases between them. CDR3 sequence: CATSRDPGGSTEAFF. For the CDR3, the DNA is TGTGCCACCAGCAGAGACCCGGGAGGGTCGACTGAAGCTTTCTTT. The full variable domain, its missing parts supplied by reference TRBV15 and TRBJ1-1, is DAMVIQNPRYQVTQFGKPVTLSCSQTLNHNVMYWYQQKSSQAPKLLFHYYDKDFNNEADTPDNFQSRRPNTSFCFLDIRSPGLGDTAMYLCATSRDPGGSTEAFFGQGTRLTVV.

Here the CDR3 DNA reads TGTGCCTGGAGTACCTGGGGCAGGGGCACCGGGGAGCTGTTTTTT. Encoded protein: CAWSTWGRGTGELFF. The chain joins TRBV30 to TRBJ2-2, with D perhaps matching TRBD1 (6 bases). The CDR3 is 15 residues long. Germline V gene sequence: CDR1 GTSNPN, CDR2 SVGIG (reference sequence). V lost 2 bases, J lost 4 bases, and 14 bases lay in between.

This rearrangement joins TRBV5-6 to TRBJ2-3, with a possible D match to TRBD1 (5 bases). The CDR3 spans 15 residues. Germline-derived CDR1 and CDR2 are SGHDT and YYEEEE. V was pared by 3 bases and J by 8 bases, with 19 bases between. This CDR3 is CASSSLLTAQVTQYF. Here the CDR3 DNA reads TGTGCCAGCAGCTCCCTGCTGACGGCACAGGTTACGCAGTATTTT. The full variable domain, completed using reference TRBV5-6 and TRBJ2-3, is DAGVTQSPTHLIKTRGQQVTLRCSPKSGHDTVSWYQQALGQGPQFIFQYYEEEERQRGNFPDRFSGHQFPNYSSELNVNALLLGDSALYLCASSSLLTAQVTQYFGPGTRLTVL.

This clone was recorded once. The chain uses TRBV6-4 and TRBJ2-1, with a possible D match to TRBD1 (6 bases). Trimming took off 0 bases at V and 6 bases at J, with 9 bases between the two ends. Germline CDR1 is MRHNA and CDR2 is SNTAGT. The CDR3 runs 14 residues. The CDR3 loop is CASSDSGQTNEQFF. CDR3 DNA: TGTGCCAGCAGTGACTCCGGACAGACCAATGAGCAGTTCTTC.

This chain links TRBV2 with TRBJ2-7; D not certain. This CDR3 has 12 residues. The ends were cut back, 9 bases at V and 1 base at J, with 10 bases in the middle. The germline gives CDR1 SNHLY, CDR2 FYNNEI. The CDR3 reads CARGQRSYEQYF. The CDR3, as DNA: TGTGCCAGGGGCCAAAGATCCTACGAGCAGTACTTC.

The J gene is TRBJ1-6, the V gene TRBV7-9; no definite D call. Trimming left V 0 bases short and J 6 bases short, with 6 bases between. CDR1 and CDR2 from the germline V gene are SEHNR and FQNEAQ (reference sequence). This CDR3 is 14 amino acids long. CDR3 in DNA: TGTGCCAGCAGCTTAGCATCGGTTAATTCACCCCTCCACTTT. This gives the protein CASSLASVNSPLHF. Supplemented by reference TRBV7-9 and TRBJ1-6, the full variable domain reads DTGVSQNPRHKITKRGQNVTFRCDPISEHNRLYWYRQTLGQGPEFLTYFQNEAQLEKSRLLSDRFSAERPKGSFSTLEIQRTEQGDSAMYLCASSLASVNSPLHFGNGTRLTVT.

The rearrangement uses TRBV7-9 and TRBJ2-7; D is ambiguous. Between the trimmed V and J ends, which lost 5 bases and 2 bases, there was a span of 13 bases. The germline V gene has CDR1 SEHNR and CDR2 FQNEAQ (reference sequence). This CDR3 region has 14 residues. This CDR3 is CASSPDILAYEQYF. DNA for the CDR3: TGTGCCAGCAGCCCCGACATCTTAGCCTACGAGCAGTACTTC.

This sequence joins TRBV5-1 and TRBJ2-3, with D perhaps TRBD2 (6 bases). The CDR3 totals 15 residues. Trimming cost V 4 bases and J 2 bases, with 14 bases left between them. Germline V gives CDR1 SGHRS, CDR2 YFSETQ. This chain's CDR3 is CASSGGTAYTDTQYF. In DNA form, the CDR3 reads TGCGCCAGCAGCGGAGGGACGGCCTACACAGATACGCAGTATTTT.